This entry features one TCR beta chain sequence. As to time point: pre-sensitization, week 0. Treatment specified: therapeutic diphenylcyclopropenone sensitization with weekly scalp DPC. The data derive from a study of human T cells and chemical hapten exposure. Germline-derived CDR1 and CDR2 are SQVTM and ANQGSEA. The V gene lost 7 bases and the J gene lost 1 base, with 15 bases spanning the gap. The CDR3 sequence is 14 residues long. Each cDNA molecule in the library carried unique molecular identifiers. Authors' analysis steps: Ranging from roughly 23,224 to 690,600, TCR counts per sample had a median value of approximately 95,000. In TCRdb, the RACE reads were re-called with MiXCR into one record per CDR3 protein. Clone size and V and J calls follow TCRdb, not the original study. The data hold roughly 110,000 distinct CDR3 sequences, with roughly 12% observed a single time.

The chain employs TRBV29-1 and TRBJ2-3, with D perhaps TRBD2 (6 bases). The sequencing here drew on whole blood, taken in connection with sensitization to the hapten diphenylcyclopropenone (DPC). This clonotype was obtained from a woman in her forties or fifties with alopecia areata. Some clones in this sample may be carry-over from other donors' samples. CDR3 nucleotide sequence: TGCAGCGCGATACCTAGCGTTGGCACAGATACGCAGTATTTT. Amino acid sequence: CSAIPSVGTDTQYF.